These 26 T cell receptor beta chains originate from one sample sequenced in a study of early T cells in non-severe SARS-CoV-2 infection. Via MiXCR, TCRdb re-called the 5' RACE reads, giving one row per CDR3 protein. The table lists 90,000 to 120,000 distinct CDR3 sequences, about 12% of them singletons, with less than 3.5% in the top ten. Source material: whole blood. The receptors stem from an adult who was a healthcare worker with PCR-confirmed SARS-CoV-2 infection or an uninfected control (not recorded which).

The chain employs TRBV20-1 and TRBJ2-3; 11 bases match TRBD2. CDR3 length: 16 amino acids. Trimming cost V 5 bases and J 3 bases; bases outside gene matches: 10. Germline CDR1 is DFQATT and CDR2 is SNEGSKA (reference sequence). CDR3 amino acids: CSAPLPLAGGTDTQYF. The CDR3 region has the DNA TGCAGTGCTCCCCTCCCTCTAGCGGGAGGAACAGATACGCAGTATTTT.

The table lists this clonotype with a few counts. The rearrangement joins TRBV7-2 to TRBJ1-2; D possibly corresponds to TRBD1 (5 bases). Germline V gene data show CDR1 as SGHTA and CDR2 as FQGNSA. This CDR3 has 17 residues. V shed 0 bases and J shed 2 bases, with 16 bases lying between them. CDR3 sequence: CASSLAAGGMSNYGYTF. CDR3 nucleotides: TGTGCCAGCAGCTTAGCGGCGGGGGGGATGTCCAACTATGGCTACACCTTC.

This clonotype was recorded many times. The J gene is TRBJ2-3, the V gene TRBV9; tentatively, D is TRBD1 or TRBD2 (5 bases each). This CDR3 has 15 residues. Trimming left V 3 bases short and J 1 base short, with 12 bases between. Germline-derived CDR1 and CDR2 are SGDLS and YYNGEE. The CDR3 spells CASSGLGAGTDTQYF. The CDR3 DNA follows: TGTGCCAGCAGCGGGCTCGGGGCTGGCACAGATACGCAGTATTTT.

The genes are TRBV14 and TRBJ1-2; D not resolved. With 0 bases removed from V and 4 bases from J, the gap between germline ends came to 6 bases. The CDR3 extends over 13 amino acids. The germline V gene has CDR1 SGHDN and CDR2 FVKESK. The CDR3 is CASSQDYSYGYTF. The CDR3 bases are TGTGCCAGCAGCCAAGATTACAGCTATGGCTACACCTTC.

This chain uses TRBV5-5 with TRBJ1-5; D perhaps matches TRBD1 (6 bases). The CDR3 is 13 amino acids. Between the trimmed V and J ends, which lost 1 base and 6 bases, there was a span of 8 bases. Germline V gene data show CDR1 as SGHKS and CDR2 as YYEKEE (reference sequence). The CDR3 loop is CASSLNRVQPQHF. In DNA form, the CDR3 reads TGTGCCAGCAGCTTGAACAGGGTTCAGCCCCAGCATTTT. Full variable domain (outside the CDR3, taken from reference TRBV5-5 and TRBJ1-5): DAGVTQSPTHLIKTRGQQVTLRCSPISGHKSVSWYQQVLGQGPQFIFQYYEKEERGRGNFPDRFSARQFPNYSSELNVNALLLGDSALYLCASSLNRVQPQHFGDGTRLSIL.

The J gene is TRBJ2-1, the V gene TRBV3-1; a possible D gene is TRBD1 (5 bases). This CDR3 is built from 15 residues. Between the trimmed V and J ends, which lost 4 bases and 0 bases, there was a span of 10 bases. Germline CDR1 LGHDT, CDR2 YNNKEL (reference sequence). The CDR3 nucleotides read TGTGCCAGCAGCCCGGACATTAGCTCCTACAATGAGCAGTTCTTC. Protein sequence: CASSPDISSYNEQFF.

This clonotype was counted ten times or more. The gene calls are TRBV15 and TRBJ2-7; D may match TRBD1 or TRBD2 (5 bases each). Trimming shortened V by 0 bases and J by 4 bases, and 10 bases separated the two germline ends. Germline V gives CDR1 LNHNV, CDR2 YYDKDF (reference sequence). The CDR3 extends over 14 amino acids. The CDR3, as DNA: TGTGCCACCAGCAGAGATAGGGACGGGTACGAGCAGTACTTC. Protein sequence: CATSRDRDGYEQYF.

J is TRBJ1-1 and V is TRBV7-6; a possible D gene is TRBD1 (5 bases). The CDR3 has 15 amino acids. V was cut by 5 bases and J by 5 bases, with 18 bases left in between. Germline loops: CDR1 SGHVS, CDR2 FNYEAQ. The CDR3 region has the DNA TGTGCCAGCAGCCCAGGAGGCGCCGGGGCGACTGAAGCTTTCTTT. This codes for CASSPGGAGATEAFF. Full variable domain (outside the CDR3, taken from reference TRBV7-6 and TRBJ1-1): GAGVSQSPRYKVTKRGQDVALRCDPISGHVSLYWYRQALGQGPEFLTYFNYEAQQDKSGLPNDRFSAERPEGSISTLTIQRTEQRDSAMYRCASSPGGAGATEAFFGQGTRLTVV.

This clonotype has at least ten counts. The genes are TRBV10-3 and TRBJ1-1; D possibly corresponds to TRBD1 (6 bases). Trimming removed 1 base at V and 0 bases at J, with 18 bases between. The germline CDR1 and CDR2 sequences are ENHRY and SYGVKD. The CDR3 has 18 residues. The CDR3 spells CAISEYRVGGGVNTEAFF. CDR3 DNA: TGTGCCATCAGTGAGTACAGGGTTGGAGGAGGAGTGAACACTGAAGCTTTCTTT.

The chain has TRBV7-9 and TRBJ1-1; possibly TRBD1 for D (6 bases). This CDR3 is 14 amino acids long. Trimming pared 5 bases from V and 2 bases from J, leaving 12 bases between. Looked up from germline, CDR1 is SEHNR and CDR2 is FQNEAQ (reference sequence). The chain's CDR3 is CASSPTGLNTEAFF. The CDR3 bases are TGTGCCAGCAGCCCCACAGGGCTAAACACTGAAGCTTTCTTT.

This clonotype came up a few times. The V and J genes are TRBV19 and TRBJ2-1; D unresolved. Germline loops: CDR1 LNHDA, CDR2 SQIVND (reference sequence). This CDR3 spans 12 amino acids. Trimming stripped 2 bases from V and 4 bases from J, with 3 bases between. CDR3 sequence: CASSITYNEQFF. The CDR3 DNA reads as TGTGCCAGTAGTATAACATACAATGAGCAGTTCTTC.

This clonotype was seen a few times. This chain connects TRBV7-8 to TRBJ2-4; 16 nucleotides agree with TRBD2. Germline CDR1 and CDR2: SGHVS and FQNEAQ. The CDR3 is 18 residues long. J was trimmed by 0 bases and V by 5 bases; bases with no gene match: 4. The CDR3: CASSGTSGRDLAKNIQYF. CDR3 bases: TGTGCCAGCAGCGGGACTAGCGGGAGGGATTTAGCCAAAAACATTCAGTACTTC.

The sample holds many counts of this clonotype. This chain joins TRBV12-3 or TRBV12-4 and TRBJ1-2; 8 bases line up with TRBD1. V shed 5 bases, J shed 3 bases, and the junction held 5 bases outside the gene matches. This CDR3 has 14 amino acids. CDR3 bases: TGTGCCAGCAGTCCCGGACAGGGCTACTATGGCTACACCTTC. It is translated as CASSPGQGYYGYTF.

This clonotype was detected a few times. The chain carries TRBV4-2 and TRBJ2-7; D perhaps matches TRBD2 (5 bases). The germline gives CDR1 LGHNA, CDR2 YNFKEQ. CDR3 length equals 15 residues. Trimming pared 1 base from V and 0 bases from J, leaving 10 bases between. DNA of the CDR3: TGTGCCAGCAGCCAAGCGATCGGGGACTCCTACGAGCAGTACTTC. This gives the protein CASSQAIGDSYEQYF.

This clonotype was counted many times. CDR3 amino acids: CATSELGQGYSPLHF. In DNA form, the CDR3 reads TGTGCCACCAGTGAACTTGGACAGGGTTATTCACCCCTCCACTTT. The chain joins TRBV24-1 to TRBJ1-6, with 8 bases lining up with TRBD1. Per germline, CDR1 KGHDR and CDR2 SFDVKD. V gave up 4 bases and J gave up 8 bases; unmatched junction bases: 6. The CDR3 is made up of 15 amino acids.

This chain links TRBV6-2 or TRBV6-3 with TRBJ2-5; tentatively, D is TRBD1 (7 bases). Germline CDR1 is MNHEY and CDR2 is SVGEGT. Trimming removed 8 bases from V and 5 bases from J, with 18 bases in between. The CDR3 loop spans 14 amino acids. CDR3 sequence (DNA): TGTGCCAGCTGGGAAGCGGGCAGGGGGGAGACCCAGTACTTC. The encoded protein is CASWEAGRGETQYF.

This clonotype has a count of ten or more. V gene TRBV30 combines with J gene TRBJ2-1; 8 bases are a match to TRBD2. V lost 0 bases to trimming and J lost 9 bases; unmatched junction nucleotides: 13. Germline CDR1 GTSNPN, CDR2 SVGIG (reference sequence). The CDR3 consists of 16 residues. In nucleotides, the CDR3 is TGTGCCTGGAGTGTAGGGACTAGAAGGGGTACGAGTGAGCAGTTCTTC. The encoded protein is CAWSVGTRRGTSEQFF.

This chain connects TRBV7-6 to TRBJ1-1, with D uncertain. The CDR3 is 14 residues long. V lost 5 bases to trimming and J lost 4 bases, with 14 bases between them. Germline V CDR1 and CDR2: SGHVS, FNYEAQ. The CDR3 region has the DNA TGTGCCAGCAGCGCAAAGGGTGGCGGCACTGAAGCTTTCTTT. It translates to CASSAKGGGTEAFF.

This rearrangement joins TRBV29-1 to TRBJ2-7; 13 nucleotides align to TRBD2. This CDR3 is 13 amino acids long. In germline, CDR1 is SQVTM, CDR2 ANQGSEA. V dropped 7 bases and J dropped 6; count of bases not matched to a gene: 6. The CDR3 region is CSARTSGSGEQYF. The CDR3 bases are TGCAGCGCTCGGACTAGCGGGAGCGGCGAGCAGTACTTC.

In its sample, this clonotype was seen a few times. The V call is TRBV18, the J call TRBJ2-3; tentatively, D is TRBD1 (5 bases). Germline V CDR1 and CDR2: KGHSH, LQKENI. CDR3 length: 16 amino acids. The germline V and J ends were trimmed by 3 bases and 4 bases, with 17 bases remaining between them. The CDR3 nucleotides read TGTGCCAGCTCACCTGCCCCATTCGACAGAGCAGATACGCAGTATTTT. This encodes CASSPAPFDRADTQYF.

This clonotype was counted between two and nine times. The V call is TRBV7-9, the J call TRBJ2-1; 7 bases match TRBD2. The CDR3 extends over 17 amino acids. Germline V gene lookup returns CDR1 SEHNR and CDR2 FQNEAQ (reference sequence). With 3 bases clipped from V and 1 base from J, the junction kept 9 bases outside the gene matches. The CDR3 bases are TGTGCCAGCAGCTTGATCCCTAGCGGCCCATCCTACAATGAGCAGTTCTTC. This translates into CASSLIPSGPSYNEQFF.

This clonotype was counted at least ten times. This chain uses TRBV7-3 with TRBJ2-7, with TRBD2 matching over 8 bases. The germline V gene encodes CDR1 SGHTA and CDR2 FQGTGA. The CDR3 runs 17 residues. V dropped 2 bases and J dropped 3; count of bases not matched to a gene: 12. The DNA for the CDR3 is TGTGCCAGCAGCTTAGAGCGGGGGATCCCAGAAGGCTACGAGCAGTACTTC. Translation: CASSLERGIPEGYEQYF. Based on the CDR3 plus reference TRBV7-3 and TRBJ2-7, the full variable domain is GAGVSQTPSNKVTEKGKYVELRCDPISGHTALYWYRQSLGQGPEFLIYFQGTGAADDSGLPNDRFFAVRPEGSVSTLKIQRTERGDSAVYLCASSLERGIPEGYEQYFGPGTRLTVT.

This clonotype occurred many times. The CDR3 sequence: CASSTEYSNQPQHF. The DNA of the CDR3 is TGTGCCAGCAGTACGGAGTATAGCAATCAGCCCCAGCATTTT. The V and J genes are TRBV6-1 and TRBJ1-5; D ambiguous. The germline V gene encodes CDR1 MNHNS and CDR2 SASEGT. The V end lost 5 bases, the J end lost 0 bases, and 8 bases lay between the germline ends. The CDR3 covers 14 residues.

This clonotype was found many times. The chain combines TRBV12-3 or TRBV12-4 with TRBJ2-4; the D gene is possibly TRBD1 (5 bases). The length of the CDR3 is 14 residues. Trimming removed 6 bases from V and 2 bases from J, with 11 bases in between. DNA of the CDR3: TGTGCCAGCAGGCCCAGGGCGTCCAAAAACATTCAGTACTTC. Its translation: CASRPRASKNIQYF.

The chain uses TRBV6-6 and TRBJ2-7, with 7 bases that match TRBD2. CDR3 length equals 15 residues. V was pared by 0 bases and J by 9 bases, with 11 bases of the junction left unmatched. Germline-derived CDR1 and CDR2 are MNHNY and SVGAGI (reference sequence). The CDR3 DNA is TGTGCCAGCAGTTACTCGTCGGCTGGGGAGGGTAGGCAGTACTTC. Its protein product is CASSYSSAGEGRQYF.

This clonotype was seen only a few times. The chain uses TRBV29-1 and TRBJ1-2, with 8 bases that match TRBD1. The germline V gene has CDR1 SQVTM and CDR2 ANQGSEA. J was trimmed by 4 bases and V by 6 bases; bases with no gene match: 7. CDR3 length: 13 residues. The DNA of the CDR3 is TGCAGCGTCGCCGGGACAGGAGTCTATGGCTACACCTTC. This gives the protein CSVAGTGVYGYTF.